A single sample is the source of the 5 T cell receptor beta chains below, sequenced in a study of cytomegalovirus exposure and HLA in healthy donors. Primers for the PCR totalled 60 Vbeta and 13 Jbeta. Sequencing used immunoSEQ multiplex PCR; TCRdb keeps in-frame clones, though not all of them. This table holds 70,000 to 100,000 clones, approximately 69% found once. Material: PBMCs. These receptors originate from a woman between 45 and 65 years old in good health and CMV-seropositive.

V usage is TRBV29-1 and J usage is TRBJ1-1, with 7 positions matching TRBD1. J lost 6 bases, V lost 4 bases, and 8 bases had no gene match. CDR1 SQVTM and CDR2 ANQGSEA come from the germline V gene. CDR3 length: 13 residues. The CDR3 DNA is TGCAGCGTTGGCCAGGGGGAATGGGCTGAAGCTTTCTTT. Residues: CSVGQGEWAEAFF. Together with reference TRBV29-1 and TRBJ1-1, the CDR3 gives the full variable domain: SAVISQKPSRDICQRGTSLTIQCQVDSQVTMMFWYRQQPGQSLTLIATANQGSEATYESGFVIDKFPISRPNLTFSTLTVSNMSPEDSSIYLCSVGQGEWAEAFFGQGTRLTVV.

The chain employs TRBV29-1 and TRBJ2-5; 7 nucleotides agree with TRBD1. The germline V gene encodes CDR1 SQVTM and CDR2 ANQGSEA. The CDR3 spans 12 residues. V gave up 4 bases and J gave up 1 base; unmatched junction bases: 0. The CDR3: CSVGTGQETQYF. The CDR3 coding sequence is TGCAGCGTTGGGACAGGCCAAGAGACCCAGTACTTC.

V gene TRBV5-1 combines with J gene TRBJ2-3; D is perhaps TRBD1 (6 bases). This CDR3 has 16 residues. The ends were cut back, 4 bases at V and 6 bases at J, with 21 bases in the middle. Germline values: CDR1 SGHRS, CDR2 YFSETQ. The CDR3 reads CASSPSPLTGTDTQYF. The CDR3 nucleotides are TGCGCCAGCAGCCCCTCACCCTTAACAGGGACCGATACGCAGTATTTT.

The CDR3 DNA follows: TGCGCCAGCCGAAGGGACAGGGGTAGTGAAAAACTGTTTTTT. Protein sequence: CASRRDRGSEKLFF. V is TRBV5-1 and J is TRBJ1-4; 10 nucleotides line up with TRBD1. V lost 7 bases, J lost 7 bases, and 7 bases stayed unmatched. The germline CDR1 and CDR2 sequences are SGHRS and YFSETQ. The CDR3 is 14 residues long.

The V call is TRBV9, the J call TRBJ1-2; D is undetermined. V was clipped by 0 bases and J by 1 base, with 7 bases between them. Germline V gene lookup returns CDR1 SGDLS and CDR2 YYNGEE. The CDR3 loop spans 14 amino acids. CDR3 sequence: CASSVERSNYGYTF. CDR3 in DNA: TGTGCCAGCAGCGTAGAAAGGAGTAACTATGGCTACACCTTC.